This T cell receptor (beta chain) was captured in a study of STAT3 mutations in large granular lymphocyte leukemia. Study at large: Roughly half of the longitudinally sequenced T-LGLL patients carried detectable canonical activating STAT3 mutations. More than half of T-LGLL patients received immunosuppressive therapy. Study conclusions and caveats: Differing intervals and regimens complicate linking therapy response to clone burden. Every T-cell large granular lymphocyte leukemia patient had at least one immunodominant TCR beta clonotype.

A remark on this clone: Its antigen remains unknown.

Some 41,000 productive templates were obtained per sample on average. Profiling relied on immunoSEQ multiplex PCR, and the TCRdb table lists in-frame clones only, not all of them. The sample has some 10,000 clones, around 90% seen once. This CDR3 has 18 residues. Unmatched junction bases numbered 14, after V lost 2 bases and J lost 7 bases. CDR1 and CDR2 (germline): SEHNR, FQNEAQ (reference sequence). The TCR comes from a man aged 55 to 70 with T-cell large granular lymphocyte leukemia. Some clones in this sample may be carry-over from other donors' samples. Sequencing used peripheral blood mononuclear cells. This chain joins TRBV7-9 and TRBJ2-1; 10 positions match TRBD2. This CDR3 reads CASSLKMRLAGVVNEQFF. The CDR3 DNA reads as TGTGCCAGCAGCTTAAAAATGCGGCTAGCGGGAGTTGTGAATGAGCAGTTCTTC.